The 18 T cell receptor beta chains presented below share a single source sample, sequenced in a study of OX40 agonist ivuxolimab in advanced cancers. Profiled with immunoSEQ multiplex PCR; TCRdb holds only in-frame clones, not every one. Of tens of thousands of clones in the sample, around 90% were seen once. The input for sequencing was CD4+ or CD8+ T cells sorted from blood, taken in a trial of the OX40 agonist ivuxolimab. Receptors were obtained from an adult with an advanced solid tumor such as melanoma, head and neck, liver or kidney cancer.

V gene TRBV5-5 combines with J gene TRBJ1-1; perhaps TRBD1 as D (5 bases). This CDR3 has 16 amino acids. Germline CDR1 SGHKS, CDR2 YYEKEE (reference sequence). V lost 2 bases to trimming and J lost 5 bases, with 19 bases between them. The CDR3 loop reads CASSFTGPRAMTEAFF. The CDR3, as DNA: TGTGCCAGCAGCTTTACGGGACCCAGGGCAATGACTGAAGCTTTCTTT.

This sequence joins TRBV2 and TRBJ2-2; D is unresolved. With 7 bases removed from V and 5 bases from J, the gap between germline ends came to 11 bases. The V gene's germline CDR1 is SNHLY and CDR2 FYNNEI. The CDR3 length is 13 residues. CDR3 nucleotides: TGTGCCAGCAACGCTTTTGAGACCGGGGAGCTGTTTTTT. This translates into CASNAFETGELFF.

The CDR3 reads CASRSETANYGYTF. For the CDR3, the DNA is TGTGCCAGCAGATCCGAGACGGCGAACTATGGCTACACCTTC. The chain combines TRBV27 with TRBJ1-2; no clear D. The V gene's germline CDR1 is MNHEY and CDR2 SMNVEV (reference sequence). With 6 bases removed from V and 2 bases from J, the gap between germline ends came to 13 bases. This CDR3 is 14 amino acids long.

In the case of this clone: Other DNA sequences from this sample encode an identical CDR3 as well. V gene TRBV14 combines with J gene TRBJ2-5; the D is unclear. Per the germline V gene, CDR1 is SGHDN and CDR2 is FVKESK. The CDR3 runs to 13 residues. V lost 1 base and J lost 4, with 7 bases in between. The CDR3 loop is CASSQGTLETQYF. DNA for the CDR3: TGTGCCAGCAGCCAAGGAACTTTAGAGACCCAGTACTTC.

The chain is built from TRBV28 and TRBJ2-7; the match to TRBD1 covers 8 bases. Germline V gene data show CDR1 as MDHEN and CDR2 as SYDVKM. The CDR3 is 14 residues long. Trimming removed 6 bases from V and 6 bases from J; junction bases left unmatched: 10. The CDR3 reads CASRTPGTGLEQYF. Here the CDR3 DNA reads TGTGCCAGCAGAACACCCGGGACAGGTCTCGAGCAGTACTTC.

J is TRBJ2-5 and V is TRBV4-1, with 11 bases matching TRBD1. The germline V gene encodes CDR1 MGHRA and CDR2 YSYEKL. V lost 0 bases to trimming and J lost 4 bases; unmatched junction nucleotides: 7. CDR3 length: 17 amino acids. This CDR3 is CASSQEGTGGLLETQYF. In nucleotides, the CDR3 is TGCGCCAGCAGCCAAGAAGGGACAGGGGGATTATTAGAGACCCAGTACTTC.

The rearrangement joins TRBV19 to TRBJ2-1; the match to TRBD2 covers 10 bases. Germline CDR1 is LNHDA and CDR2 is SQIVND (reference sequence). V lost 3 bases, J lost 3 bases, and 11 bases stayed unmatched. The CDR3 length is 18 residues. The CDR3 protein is CASSIAASGSGYYNEQFF. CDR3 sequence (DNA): TGTGCCAGTAGTATCGCGGCTAGCGGGAGTGGATACTACAATGAGCAGTTCTTC.

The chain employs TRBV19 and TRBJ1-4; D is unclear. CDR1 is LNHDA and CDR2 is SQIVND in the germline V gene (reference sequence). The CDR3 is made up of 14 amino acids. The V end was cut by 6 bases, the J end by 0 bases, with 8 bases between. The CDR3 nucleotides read TGTGCCAGTAGAAGTCGGGCAACTAATGAAAAACTGTTTTTT. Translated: CASRSRATNEKLFF.

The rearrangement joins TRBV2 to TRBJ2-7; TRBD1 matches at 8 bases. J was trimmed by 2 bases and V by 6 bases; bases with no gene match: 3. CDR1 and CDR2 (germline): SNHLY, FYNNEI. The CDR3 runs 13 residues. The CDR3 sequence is CASSQGAAYEQYF. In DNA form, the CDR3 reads TGTGCCAGCAGCCAGGGGGCTGCCTACGAGCAGTACTTC.

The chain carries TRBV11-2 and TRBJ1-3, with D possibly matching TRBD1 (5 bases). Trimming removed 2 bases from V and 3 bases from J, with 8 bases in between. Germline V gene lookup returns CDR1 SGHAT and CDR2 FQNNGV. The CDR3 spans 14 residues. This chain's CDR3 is CASSLQGVGNTIYF. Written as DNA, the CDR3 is TGTGCCAGCAGCTTACAAGGGGTTGGAAACACCATATATTTT.

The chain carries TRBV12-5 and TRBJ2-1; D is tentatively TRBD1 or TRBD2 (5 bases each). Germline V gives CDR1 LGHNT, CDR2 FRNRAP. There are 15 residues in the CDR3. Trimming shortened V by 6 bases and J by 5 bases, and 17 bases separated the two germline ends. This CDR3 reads CASGSSRATDNEQFF. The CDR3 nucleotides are TGTGCTAGTGGATCTAGCCGGGCGACAGACAATGAGCAGTTCTTC.

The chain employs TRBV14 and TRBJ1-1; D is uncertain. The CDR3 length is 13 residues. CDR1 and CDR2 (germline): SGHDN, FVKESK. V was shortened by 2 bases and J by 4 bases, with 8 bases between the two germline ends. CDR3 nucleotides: TGTGCCAGCAGCCAATTAACGAGCACTGAAGCTTTCTTT. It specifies CASSQLTSTEAFF.

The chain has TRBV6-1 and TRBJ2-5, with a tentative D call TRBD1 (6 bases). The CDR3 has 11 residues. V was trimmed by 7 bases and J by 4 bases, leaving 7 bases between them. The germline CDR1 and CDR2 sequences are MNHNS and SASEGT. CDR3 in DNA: TGTGCCAGCACCAGGGGAGAGACCCAGTACTTC. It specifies CASTRGETQYF.

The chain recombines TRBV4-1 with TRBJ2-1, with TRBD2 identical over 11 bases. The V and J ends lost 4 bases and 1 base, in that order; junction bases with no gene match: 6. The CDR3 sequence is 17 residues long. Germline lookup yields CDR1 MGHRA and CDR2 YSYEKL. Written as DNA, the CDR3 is TGCGCCAGCAGCCGGGCGGGACTAGCGGTTTCCTACAATGAGCAGTTCTTC. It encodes CASSRAGLAVSYNEQFF.

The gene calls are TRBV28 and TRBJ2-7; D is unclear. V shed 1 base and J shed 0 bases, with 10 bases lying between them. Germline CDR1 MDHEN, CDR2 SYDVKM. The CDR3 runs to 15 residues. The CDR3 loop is CASSLFGSSSYEQYF. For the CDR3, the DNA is TGTGCCAGCAGTTTATTTGGCAGTAGCTCCTACGAGCAGTACTTC.

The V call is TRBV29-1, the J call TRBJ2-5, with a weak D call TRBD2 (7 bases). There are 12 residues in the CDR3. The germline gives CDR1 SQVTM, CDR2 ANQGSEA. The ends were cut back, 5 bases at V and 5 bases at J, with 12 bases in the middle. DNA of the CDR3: TGCAGCGTTCTTAGGGGGGGGGAGACCCAGTACTTC. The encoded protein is CSVLRGGETQYF.

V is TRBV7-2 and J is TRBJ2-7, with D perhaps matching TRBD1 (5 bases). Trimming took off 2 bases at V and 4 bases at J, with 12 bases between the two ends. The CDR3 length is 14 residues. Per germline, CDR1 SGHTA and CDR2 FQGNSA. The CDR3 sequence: CASSLFRDPYEQYF. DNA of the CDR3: TGTGCCAGCAGCTTATTCAGGGATCCATACGAGCAGTACTTC.

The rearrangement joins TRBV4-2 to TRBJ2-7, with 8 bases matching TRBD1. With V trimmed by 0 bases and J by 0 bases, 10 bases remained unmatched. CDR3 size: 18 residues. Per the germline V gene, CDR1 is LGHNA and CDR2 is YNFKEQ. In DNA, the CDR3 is TGTGCCAGCAGCCAAGAAGGCCCAGGGACAGGCAGCTCCTACGAGCAGTACTTC. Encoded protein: CASSQEGPGTGSSYEQYF.